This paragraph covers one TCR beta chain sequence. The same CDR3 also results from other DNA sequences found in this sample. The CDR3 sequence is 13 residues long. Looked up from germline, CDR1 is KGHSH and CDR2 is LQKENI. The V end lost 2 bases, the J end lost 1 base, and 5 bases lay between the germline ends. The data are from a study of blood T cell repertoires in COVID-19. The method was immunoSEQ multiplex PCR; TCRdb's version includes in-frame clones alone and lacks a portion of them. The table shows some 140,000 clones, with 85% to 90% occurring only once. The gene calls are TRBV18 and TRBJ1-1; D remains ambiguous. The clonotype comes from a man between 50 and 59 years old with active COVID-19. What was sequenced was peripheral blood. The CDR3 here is CASSPGRNTEAFF. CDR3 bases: TGTGCCAGCTCACCAGGGCGGAACACTGAAGCTTTCTTT.